This T cell receptor beta chain was found in a study of CXCR3-negative and CXCR3-positive naive CD8 T cells. Study findings and constraints: Naive CXCR3-positive cells had TRB CDR3s more hydrophobic than those of CXCR3-negative naive cells.

With respect to this clonotype: The antigen remains undetermined.

The CDR3 sequence is 13 residues long. UMI-tagged TRB cDNA libraries were built via 5' RACE. TCRdb re-called the 5' RACE reads and shows each CDR3 protein once, DNA omitted. The sample includes over 55,000 distinct CDR3 sequences. This TCR derives from a human donor in good health. Some clones in this sample may be carry-over from other donors' samples. Material for sequencing was naive CXCR3+ CD8+ T cells from blood. This sample's subset: CD45RO-CCR7+CD27+CD95- naive CD8+ T cells expressing CXCR3 (TNR3+). V usage is TRBV12-3 or TRBV12-4 and J usage is TRBJ2-7; TCRdb's D gene call, TRBD1, goes unchecked for lack of DNA. The CDR3 reads CASSSPLDYEQYF.